The 7 T cell receptor beta chains below were found in one sample sequenced in a study of cytomegalovirus exposure and HLA in healthy donors. Generated by immunoSEQ multiplex PCR, the TCRdb table keeps only in-frame clones and is missing some. The table lists about 250,000 clones, approximately 90% of them singletons. The sample was PBMCs. The receptors stem from a young man in good health and CMV-seronegative.

The gene calls are TRBV10-3 and TRBJ1-3; a weak D match, TRBD1 (5 bases). Germline V CDR1 and CDR2: ENHRY, SYGVKD. V gave up 8 bases and J gave up 0 bases, with 11 bases separating them. The CDR3 length is 14 residues. CDR3 coding DNA: TGTGCCATCGGGGCGGTTAGCTCTGGAAACACCATATATTTT. Its protein product is CAIGAVSSGNTIYF.

The rearrangement uses TRBV5-1 and TRBJ2-7; a possible D gene is TRBD2 (7 bases). The CDR3 spans 15 residues. Per the germline V gene, CDR1 is SGHRS and CDR2 is YFSETQ. Trimming stripped 0 bases from V and 2 bases from J, with 12 bases between. In DNA form, the CDR3 reads TGCGCCAGCAGCTTGGTGGGGGGGCCCCCCTACGAGCAGTACTTC. Its protein product is CASSLVGGPPYEQYF.

The chain joins TRBV19 to TRBJ1-6, with TRBD1 matching 9 bases. Germline CDR1 and CDR2: LNHDA and SQIVND (reference sequence). This CDR3 spans 15 amino acids. V lost 5 bases to trimming and J lost 7 bases; unmatched junction nucleotides: 6. CDR3 DNA sequence: TGTGCCAGTAGTCTACAGGGGGCGGACAATTCACCCCTCCACTTT. This encodes CASSLQGADNSPLHF.

The rearrangement uses TRBV27 and TRBJ1-5, with D possibly being TRBD1 (5 bases). V gave up 4 bases and J gave up 11 bases, with 12 bases separating them. The length of the CDR3 is 12 residues. The V gene's germline CDR1 is MNHEY and CDR2 SMNVEV (reference sequence). CDR3 sequence reads: CASSSGVGTQHF. The CDR3 DNA reads TGTGCCAGCAGTTCGGGGGTAGGGACCCAGCATTTT.

This chain uses TRBV5-6 with TRBJ1-4; maybe TRBD1 (6 bases). With 0 bases removed from V and 3 bases from J, the gap between germline ends came to 12 bases. CDR1 is SGHDT and CDR2 is YYEEEE in the germline V gene. The CDR3 runs to 16 residues. The CDR3 DNA reads TGTGCCAGCAGCTTGGCCGTGGGGGCGCCTAATGAAAAACTGTTTTTT. Protein product: CASSLAVGAPNEKLFF.

V is TRBV4-3 and J is TRBJ2-2; the match to TRBD1 covers 12 bases. The CDR3 runs to 15 residues. The germline CDR1 and CDR2 sequences are LGHNA and YSLEER. V gave up 7 bases and J gave up 5 bases; unmatched junction bases: 5. The CDR3 protein is CASTRDRGHTGELFF. As DNA, the CDR3 is TGCGCCAGCACCCGGGACAGGGGGCATACCGGGGAGCTGTTTTTT.

The CDR3 DNA is TGTGCCAGCAGTGAAGGACTAGCGGGAGACGGGCAGCAGTACTTC. It translates to CASSEGLAGDGQQYF. The chain joins TRBV2 to TRBJ2-7, with 12 bases identical to TRBD2. CDR3 length equals 15 residues. The germline V gene encodes CDR1 SNHLY and CDR2 FYNNEI. With 1 base clipped from V and 8 bases from J, the junction kept 6 bases outside the gene matches.